Sequencing of this T cell receptor (beta chain) was carried out in a study of T-cell memory formation after mild COVID-19. The wider study: Largely, the TCR clusters proved donor specific.

This clonotype has only a few counts. Its antigen is not known. The study's findings and limits: Contracting clones from day 15 to 85 showed balanced CD4/CD8; later expanders favored CD4+. Contracting CD4+ clones sat mainly in CM and EM; CD8+ in EMRA. The appearance of some responding clones in pre-infection memory suggested that cross-reactive memory joined.

CDR1 and CDR2 from the germline V gene are SNHLY and FYNNEI. Between the trimmed V and J ends, which lost 4 bases and 3 bases, there was a span of 16 bases. The CDR3 runs to 15 residues. TCRdb re-called the 5' RACE reads with MiXCR, one entry per CDR3 protein. The sample yields some 200,000 distinct CDR3 sequences, 20% to 25% seen once. This clonotype originated in an adult woman who had mild COVID-19 (a few samples of this study predate the infection). Cell type and time point are not known. Sequenced: PBMCs or a T cell subset sorted from them (not recorded which). The chain is built from TRBV2 and TRBJ2-7; the D call may be TRBD1 or TRBD2 (6 bases each). In nucleotides, the CDR3 is TGTGCCAGCAGTGGAGGTAGGGGGGCGCACTACGAGCAGTACTTC. Translated, it gives CASSGGRGAHYEQYF.